A selection of T cell receptor beta chains follows, all from one sample in a study of T cells in Graves' hyperthyroidism and ophthalmopathy. One entry per CDR3 protein, called by TCRdb with MiXCR from the multiplex PCR reads. The profile shows 600,000 to 900,000 distinct CDR3 sequences, roughly 17% of them singletons. The sequenced material came from blood. All receptors derive from a man between 18 and 29 years old with Graves' hyperthyroidism. Each CDR3 is given with its conserved first and last residue.

V gene: TRBV11-1; J gene: TRBJ2-1; CDR3 protein: CASSLAGRLHNEQFF
V gene: TRBV7-9; J gene: TRBJ1-1; CDR3 protein: CASSARAFEAFF
V gene: TRBV20-1; J gene: TRBJ1-5; CDR3 protein: CSASMGNQPQHF
V gene: TRBV2; J gene: TRBJ1-2; CDR3 protein: CARSPGSYGYTF
V gene: TRBV7-9; J gene: TRBJ2-1; CDR3 protein: CASSPLLSGSLNNEQFF
V gene: TRBV28; J gene: TRBJ2-7; CDR3 protein: CASSALLRAGGPYEQYF
V gene: TRBV7-3; J gene: TRBJ2-5; CDR3 protein: CASSLGTSSETQYF
V gene: TRBV7-2; J gene: TRBJ1-3; CDR3 protein: CASSLGGRAAGNTIYF
V gene: TRBV5-1; J gene: TRBJ2-1; CDR3 protein: CASSLAPKANEQFF
V gene: TRBV28; J gene: TRBJ1-2; CDR3 protein: CASSGRAYGYTF
V gene: TRBV28; J gene: TRBJ2-5; CDR3 protein: CASSSWTRETQYF
V gene: TRBV30; J gene: TRBJ2-5; CDR3 protein: CAWSVSAQETQYF
V gene: TRBV19; J gene: TRBJ2-3; CDR3 protein: CASSMSGGGTDTQYF
V gene: TRBV6-1; J gene: TRBJ2-1; CDR3 protein: CASSEADVSSYNEQFF
V gene: TRBV11-2; J gene: TRBJ1-1; CDR3 protein: CASSSTQWGTEAFF
V gene: TRBV28; J gene: TRBJ1-2; CDR3 protein: CASSLLSGTVNYGYTF
V gene: TRBV5-1; J gene: TRBJ2-7; CDR3 protein: CASSLASGTSGRASGGEQYF
V gene: TRBV27; J gene: TRBJ2-6; CDR3 protein: CASTALSGANVLTF
V gene: TRBV6-1; J gene: TRBJ2-1; CDR3 protein: CASSDSGRRGSDNEQFF
V gene: TRBV29-1; J gene: TRBJ2-1; CDR3 protein: CSGGDSREQFF
V gene: TRBV28; J gene: TRBJ2-7; CDR3 protein: CASTPNWPQKEQYF
V gene: TRBV18; J gene: TRBJ2-2; CDR3 protein: CASSAGGQDFTGELFF
V gene: TRBV10-3; J gene: TRBJ1-1; CDR3 protein: CAISEGGTEAFF
V gene: TRBV10-3; J gene: TRBJ1-1; CDR3 protein: CATTPGDGTEAFF
V gene: TRBV25-1; J gene: TRBJ1-2; CDR3 protein: CASSTGPSYGYTF
V gene: TRBV11-3; J gene: TRBJ2-1; CDR3 protein: CASSLGLRGNEQFF
V gene: TRBV7-8; J gene: TRBJ2-5; CDR3 protein: CASSGGTGDQETQYF
V gene: TRBV11-2; J gene: TRBJ2-3; CDR3 protein: CASSLGRRTDTQYF
V gene: TRBV30; J gene: TRBJ2-5; CDR3 protein: CAWESGQETQYF
V gene: TRBV20-1; J gene: TRBJ2-3; CDR3 protein: CSARKAGESADTQYF
V gene: TRBV6-4; J gene: TRBJ2-7; CDR3 protein: CASPGSGGASEQYF
V gene: TRBV30; J gene: TRBJ2-2; CDR3 protein: CAWREDTGELFF
V gene: TRBV28; J gene: TRBJ2-3; CDR3 protein: CASSSSGSTDTQYF
V gene: TRBV7-3; J gene: TRBJ2-5; CDR3 protein: CASSLTSGIGETQYF
V gene: TRBV28; J gene: TRBJ2-5; CDR3 protein: CASSLSPTSRETQYF
V gene: TRBV7-2; J gene: TRBJ1-1; CDR3 protein: CASSSYGTDNEAFF
V gene: TRBV10-3; J gene: TRBJ1-6; CDR3 protein: CAIRAGGAYNSPLHF
V gene: TRBV20-1; J gene: TRBJ1-1; CDR3 protein: CSAKTGGAGTEAFF
V gene: TRBV20-1; J gene: TRBJ1-3; CDR3 protein: CSARAPTRSGNTIYF
V gene: TRBV7-9; J gene: TRBJ2-7; CDR3 protein: CASSSKRGNPSYEQYF
V gene: TRBV7-8; J gene: TRBJ1-5; CDR3 protein: CASSLDSYNQPQHF
V gene: TRBV19; J gene: TRBJ2-1; CDR3 protein: CASSIGTSGSSSYNEQFF
V gene: TRBV11-3; J gene: TRBJ2-7; CDR3 protein: CASSATGEPYEQYF